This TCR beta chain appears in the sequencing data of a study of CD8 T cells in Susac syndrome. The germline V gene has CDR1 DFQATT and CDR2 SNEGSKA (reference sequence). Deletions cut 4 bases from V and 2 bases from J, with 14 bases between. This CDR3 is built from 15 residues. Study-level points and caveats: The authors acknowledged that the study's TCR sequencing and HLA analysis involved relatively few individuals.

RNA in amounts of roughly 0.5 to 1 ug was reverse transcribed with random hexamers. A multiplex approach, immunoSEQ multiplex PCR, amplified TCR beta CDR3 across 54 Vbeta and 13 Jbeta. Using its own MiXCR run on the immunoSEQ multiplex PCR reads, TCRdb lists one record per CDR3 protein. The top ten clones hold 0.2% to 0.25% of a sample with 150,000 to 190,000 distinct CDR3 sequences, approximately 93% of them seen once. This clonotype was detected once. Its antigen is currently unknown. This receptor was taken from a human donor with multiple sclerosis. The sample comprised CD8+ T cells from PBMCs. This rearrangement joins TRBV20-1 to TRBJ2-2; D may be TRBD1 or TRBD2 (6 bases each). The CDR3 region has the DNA TGCAGTGCTATCTCTCGGGGGCCAAACACCGGGGAGCTGTTTTTT. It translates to CSAISRGPNTGELFF.